These 10 T cell receptor beta chains were sequenced from one sample in a study of blood T cell repertoires in COVID-19. Here immunoSEQ multiplex PCR was the method, and the copy in TCRdb shows in-frame clones only, minus some. The sample lists tens of thousands of clones, approximately 85% occurring once. Sequencing input: peripheral blood. These receptors were obtained from a human donor in a cohort sampled during active COVID-19.

The chain recombines TRBV10-3 with TRBJ1-6; possible D gene TRBD1, 6 bases. Trimming pared 7 bases from V and 11 bases from J, leaving 18 bases between. The CDR3 runs to 14 residues. Germline CDR1 reads ENHRY; CDR2 reads SYGVKD. The CDR3 spells CAIKGSTGRTPLHF. The CDR3 coding sequence is TGTGCCATCAAGGGTTCGACAGGTCGGACACCCCTCCACTTT.

This clone was counted a few times. This rearrangement joins TRBV30 to TRBJ2-7; D is undetermined. The CDR3 contains 12 residues. V was clipped by 1 base and J by 4 bases, with 8 bases between them. CDR1 GTSNPN and CDR2 SVGIG come from the germline V gene (reference sequence). CDR3 DNA: TGTGCCTGGAGTGGTAGCCCGTACGAGCAGTACTTC. This encodes CAWSGSPYEQYF.

V and J are TRBV5-1 and TRBJ1-2; 7 nucleotides align to TRBD1. V lost 1 base to trimming and J lost 1 base; unmatched junction nucleotides: 4. The CDR3 contains 15 residues. CDR1 and CDR2 from the germline V gene are SGHRS and YFSETQ. CDR3 sequence (DNA): TGCGCCAGCAGCTTGTTAGGGGGCGTTAACTATGGCTACACCTTC. Residues: CASSLLGGVNYGYTF.

In this sample, this clone turned up a few times. V usage is TRBV10-3 and J usage is TRBJ2-1, with 13 bases lining up with TRBD2. Germline CDR1 ENHRY, CDR2 SYGVKD. V lost 6 bases to trimming and J lost 3 bases; unmatched junction nucleotides: 5. CDR3 length: 16 residues. This CDR3 reads CAISPGTSGVYNEQFF. CDR3 coding DNA: TGTGCCATCAGCCCCGGGACTAGCGGGGTCTACAATGAGCAGTTCTTC.

The genes are TRBV5-8 and TRBJ2-2, with 13 bases aligning to TRBD2. The trim removed 4 bases at V and 5 bases at J, leaving 5 bases unmatched. There are 16 residues in the CDR3. The germline V gene encodes CDR1 SGHTS and CDR2 YDEGEE. CDR3 in amino acids: CASSLLTSGGTGELFF. The DNA for the CDR3 is TGTGCCAGCAGCCTATTGACTAGCGGGGGGACCGGGGAGCTGTTTTTT. Using reference TRBV5-8 and TRBJ2-2 for the parts outside the CDR3, the full variable domain is EAGVTQSPTHLIKTRGQQATLRCSPISGHTSVYWYQQALGLGLQFLLWYDEGEERNRGNFPPRFSGRQFPNYSSELNVNALELEDSALYLCASSLLTSGGTGELFFGEGSRLTVL.

The chain is built from TRBV11-3 and TRBJ2-2; TRBD1 agrees at 7 bases. The CDR3 sequence is 13 residues long. The germline gives CDR1 SGHNT, CDR2 YENEEA. V was clipped by 4 bases and J by 6 bases; unmatched bases: 2. The chain's CDR3 is CASSYQGAGELFF. CDR3 coding DNA: TGTGCCAGCAGCTACCAGGGGGCCGGGGAGCTGTTTTTT.

The V gene is TRBV19, the J gene TRBJ2-6, with TRBD1 identical over 8 bases. The CDR3 length is 16 residues. V lost 4 bases and J lost 0; bases outside the gene matches: 2. The germline V gene encodes CDR1 LNHDA and CDR2 SQIVND (reference sequence). CDR3: CASSTDRASGANVLTF. CDR3 coding DNA: TGTGCCAGTAGTACGGACAGGGCCTCTGGGGCCAACGTCCTGACTTTC.

The rearrangement links TRBV11-2 to TRBJ2-7, with D perhaps matching TRBD2 (6 bases). This CDR3 spans 16 amino acids. Germline V gives CDR1 SGHAT, CDR2 FQNNGV. Trimming took 5 bases from V and 1 from J, leaving 18 bases between them. For the CDR3, the DNA is TGTGCCAGCAGCGACCCGGGGGAAGGATTGTCCTACGAGCAGTACTTC. Translation gives CASSDPGEGLSYEQYF.

This chain joins TRBV6-6 and TRBJ1-6; D is undetermined. CDR1 is MNHNY and CDR2 is SVGAGI in the germline V gene (reference sequence). The CDR3 spans 13 residues. Trimming pared 6 bases from V and 10 bases from J, leaving 13 bases between. CDR3 region: CASSSEGGSPLHF. The DNA for the CDR3 is TGTGCCAGCAGCTCCGAGGGTGGATCACCCCTCCACTTT.

The chain has TRBV24-1 and TRBJ2-3; 9 bases map to TRBD1. Germline CDR1 reads KGHDR; CDR2 reads SFDVKD. This CDR3 is built from 17 residues. V lost 4 bases, J lost 4 bases, and 11 bases stayed unmatched. In DNA form, the CDR3 reads TGTGCCACCAGTGACCCCCCTGGGACAGGGTCGTCAGATACGCAGTATTTT. Amino acids: CATSDPPGTGSSDTQYF.